Presented here are 5 T cell receptor beta chains from one specimen sequenced in a study of OX40 agonist ivuxolimab in advanced cancers. This table comes from immunoSEQ multiplex PCR, and its TCRdb copy is limited to in-frame clones, with some not included. The sample has fewer than 90,000 clones, 88% seen once. Source: CD4+ or CD8+ T cells sorted from blood, taken in a trial of the OX40 agonist ivuxolimab. The receptors derive from an adult with an advanced solid tumor such as melanoma, head and neck, liver or kidney cancer.

V and J are TRBV4-1 and TRBJ1-6; no firm D call. The CDR3 length is 15 residues. The V end was cut by 1 base, the J end by 5 bases, with 9 bases between. Per the germline V gene, CDR1 is MGHRA and CDR2 is YSYEKL. The CDR3 DNA reads TGCGCCAGCAGCCAAGCGTCGTACAATAATTCACCCCTCCACTTT. The encoded protein is CASSQASYNNSPLHF.

This rearrangement joins TRBV18 to TRBJ1-2; D might be TRBD1 (5 bases). The CDR3 loop spans 15 amino acids. The germline V gene has CDR1 KGHSH and CDR2 LQKENI. V dropped 2 bases and J dropped 2 bases, with 12 bases sitting between them. Written as DNA, the CDR3 is TGTGCCAGCTCACCAAGAGGGGACCCCAACTATGGCTACACCTTC. Protein: CASSPRGDPNYGYTF.

J is TRBJ2-2 and V is TRBV29-1; 7 bases are a match to TRBD1. Germline trimming cut 7 bases from V and 5 bases from J; bases unmatched to any gene: 10. The germline gives CDR1 SQVTM, CDR2 ANQGSEA. This CDR3 has 14 amino acids. The CDR3 DNA is TGCAGCGCAAACCGGGACAGAGGAACCGGGGAGCTGTTTTTT. It yields the protein CSANRDRGTGELFF.

This chain connects TRBV7-2 to TRBJ1-4; D is unresolved. V lost 4 bases to trimming and J lost 0 bases, with 12 bases between them. Per the germline V gene, CDR1 is SGHTA and CDR2 is FQGNSA. The CDR3 runs 16 residues. This CDR3 is CASSSRARSTNEKLFF. For the CDR3, the DNA is TGTGCCAGCAGCTCCAGAGCCAGATCAACTAATGAAAAACTGTTTTTT.

The V gene is TRBV6-4, the J gene TRBJ1-1; D unresolved. Germline CDR1 MRHNA, CDR2 SNTAGT. V gave up 6 bases and J gave up 0 bases, with 8 bases separating them. The CDR3 consists of 13 residues. In DNA, the CDR3 is TGTGCCAGCAGGAAACAGCTGAACACTGAAGCTTTCTTT. It codes for CASRKQLNTEAFF.